Presented here are 6 T cell receptor beta chains from one specimen sequenced in a study of blood T cell repertoires in COVID-19 (TCRdb year 2020). Libraries were built with the immunoSEQ multiplex PCR assay. Imported from immuneACCESS, the table was reduced by TCRdb to in-frame sequences with V and J called. These copies leave out some clones; in studies compared against another copy, an unresolved V gene accounts for under half, and the cause of the remainder is not known. This sample gives some 300,000 clones in total; just under 90% of them show up just once. About 9.4% of the sample is in the top ten clones. The sequenced material came from PBMCs or T cells enriched from blood (not recorded which). The source is a woman aged 25 to 39 who had recovered from COVID-19.

V is TRBV7-9 and J is TRBJ2-1; D possibly corresponds to TRBD1 (6 bases). Germline V gene data show CDR1 as SEHNR and CDR2 as FQNEAQ (reference sequence). This CDR3 has 14 residues. V was cut by 3 bases and J by 5 bases, with 11 bases left in between. Written as DNA, the CDR3 is TGTGCCAGCAGCTTGGGGACACTCCACAATGAGCAGTTCTTC. This gives the protein CASSLGTLHNEQFF.

There are a few counts of this clone. The chain's CDR3 is CSGGGRLNTEAFF. The CDR3 coding sequence is TGCAGCGGGGGGGGCAGGTTGAACACTGAAGCTTTCTTT. The chain couples TRBV29-1 to TRBJ1-1; D perhaps matches TRBD1 (6 bases). There are 13 residues in the CDR3. V lost 7 bases and J 0 bases, leaving 12 bases between the germline ends. Germline-derived CDR1 and CDR2 are SQVTM and ANQGSEA.

The J gene is TRBJ2-3, the V gene TRBV4-1; D is possibly TRBD2 (6 bases). The CDR3 extends over 16 amino acids. V lost 0 bases, J lost 0 bases, and 10 bases lay in between. From germline, CDR1 is MGHRA and CDR2 YSYEKL. The CDR3, as DNA: TGCGCCAGCAGCCAAGAAGGAGGGACGAGCACAGATACGCAGTATTTT. This translates into CASSQEGGTSTDTQYF.

The rearrangement uses TRBV6-5 and TRBJ2-7, with no clear D. Germline CDR1 MNHEY, CDR2 SVGAGI. This CDR3 contains 16 residues. Trimming removed 0 bases from V and 0 bases from J, with 12 bases in between. CDR3 coding DNA: TGTGCCAGCAGTTACTCGGTTAGCCGAAGCTCCTACGAGCAGTACTTC. Its protein is CASSYSVSRSSYEQYF.

The V call is TRBV14, the J call TRBJ1-3; TRBD1 is a possible D gene (6 bases). Per germline, CDR1 SGHDN and CDR2 FVKESK. CDR3 length equals 17 residues. Trimming cost V 0 bases and J 0 bases, with 12 bases left between them. The CDR3 nucleotides are TGTGCCAGCAGCCAAGATGCAGGGGCCTACTCTGGAAACACCATATATTTT. It translates to CASSQDAGAYSGNTIYF.

The chain combines TRBV7-9 with TRBJ2-7; 9 bases align to TRBD2. With V trimmed by 5 bases and J by 7 bases, 12 bases remained unmatched. The CDR3 sequence is 15 residues long. Germline loops: CDR1 SEHNR, CDR2 FQNEAQ (reference sequence). The CDR3 protein is CASSPRLADRWEQYF. The CDR3 nucleotides read TGTGCCAGCAGCCCTAGACTAGCGGACCGCTGGGAGCAGTACTTC.